Here is one T cell receptor beta chain with its context. The antigen is unknown. V was shortened by 3 bases and J by 6 bases, with 14 bases between the two germline ends. This CDR3 has 15 residues. Germline CDR1 reads LGHNA; CDR2 reads YSLEER. This entry comes from a study of T cell responses to AZD1222 COVID-19 vaccine. Findings and limits, study-wide: Increases in Spike-specific TCR breadth and depth were seen after two AZD1222 doses.

The protocol was immunoSEQ multiplex PCR, while the TCRdb copy is restricted to in-frame clones and leaves out a portion. This table has more than 65,000 clones, 80% to 90% appearing once. The chain carries TRBV4-3 and TRBJ2-2; possibly TRBD2 for D (5 bases). The receptor's source is an adult who received the AZD1222 COVID-19 vaccine. The specimen comprised peripheral blood, sampled 28 days after the second AZD1222 dose. The CDR3, as DNA: TGCGCCAGCAGCCATGACGTTCTAGCTTCCGGGGAGCTGTTTTTT. Amino acid sequence: CASSHDVLASGELFF.